Listed below are T cell receptor beta chains from one sample, sequenced in a study of OX40 agonist ivuxolimab in advanced cancers. Profiling relied on immunoSEQ multiplex PCR, and the TCRdb table lists in-frame clones only, not all of them. The sample holds around 75,000 clones, around nine tenths seen once. Specimen: CD4+ or CD8+ T cells sorted from blood, collected in a trial of the OX40 agonist ivuxolimab. All receptors come from an adult with an advanced solid tumor such as melanoma, head and neck, liver or kidney cancer. CDR3s include the opening cysteine and the closing phenylalanine or tryptophan. D genes are given only for firm matches. For some rows the clone size is stated as once, few or many, or as a class when expanded; others skip it.

v_call,clone_size,j_call,d_call,cdr3_aa,cdr3_nt
TRBV7-2,medium-sized,TRBJ2-7,NA,CASSLVARTYEQYF,TGTGCCAGCAGCTTAGTTGCCCGAACCTACGAGCAGTACTTC
TRBV6-1,NA,TRBJ2-1,TRBD2,CASSEAPAGGPGDEQFF,TGTGCCAGCAGTGAAGCACCAGCGGGAGGGCCGGGAGATGAGCAGTTCTTC
TRBV15,NA,TRBJ2-7,NA,CATSPDGFSYEQYF,TGTGCCACCAGCCCGGACGGCTTCTCCTACGAGCAGTACTTC
TRBV20-1,NA,TRBJ2-7,NA,CSARSRYEQYF,TGCAGTGCTAGATCCCGCTACGAGCAGTACTTC
TRBV5-8,NA,TRBJ2-5,TRBD2,CASSFRLAGTETQYF,TGTGCCAGCAGCTTTAGGCTAGCGGGGACGGAGACCCAGTACTTC
TRBV19,once,TRBJ2-3,NA,CASSIAGADTQYF,TGTGCCAGTAGTATAGCAGGGGCCGATACGCAGTATTTT
TRBV2,NA,TRBJ1-1,NA,CASSTPGLREGVMNTEAFF,TGTGCCAGCAGTACTCCGGGACTCAGGGAGGGGGTCATGAACACTGAAGCTTTCTTT
TRBV6-5,NA,TRBJ1-1,NA,CASSYMRGTEAFF,TGTGCCAGCAGTTACATGAGGGGCACTGAAGCTTTCTTT
TRBV4-1,NA,TRBJ1-2,NA,CASSQPTGPLAGYTF,TGCGCCAGCAGCCAGCCCACAGGGCCGCTGGCTGGCTACACCTTC
TRBV15,NA,TRBJ2-1,TRBD2,CATSRTGTSGRSQFF,TGTGCCACCAGCAGAACCGGGACTAGCGGGAGGTCTCAGTTCTTC
TRBV11-3,NA,TRBJ2-1,TRBD2,CASSTWGTSGYNEQFF,TGTGCCAGCAGCACGTGGGGGACTAGCGGGTACAATGAGCAGTTCTTC
TRBV30,few,TRBJ1-5,NA,CAWSVPGVPPQHF,TGTGCCTGGAGTGTCCCAGGGGTTCCGCCCCAGCATTTT
TRBV7-9,NA,TRBJ1-1,NA,CASIPAAGTNTEAFF,TGTGCCAGCATCCCGGCGGCGGGAACGAACACTGAAGCTTTCTTT
TRBV4-1,NA,TRBJ1-2,NA,CASSQDAPRNYGYTF,TGCGCCAGCAGCCAAGATGCTCCCAGGAACTATGGCTACACCTTC
TRBV5-1,NA,TRBJ1-1,NA,CASSQRAENTEAFF,TGCGCCAGCAGCCAGCGCGCAGAGAACACTGAAGCTTTCTTT
TRBV5-4,NA,TRBJ1-1,NA,CASSTTQLNTEAFF,TGTGCCAGCAGCACGACCCAACTAAACACTGAAGCTTTCTTT
TRBV10-3,once,TRBJ2-1,TRBD2,CAISELPRGSQDEQFF,TGTGCCATCAGTGAGCTCCCACGCGGGAGCCAGGATGAGCAGTTCTTC
TRBV7-9,once,TRBJ2-3,NA,CASSLVDGNTDTQYF,TGTGCCAGCAGCTTAGTTGACGGGAACACAGATACGCAGTATTTT
TRBV25-1,NA,TRBJ2-7,TRBD2,CASSAPSGLAGGEQYF,TGTGCCAGCAGTGCCCCCTCGGGACTAGCGGGAGGGGAACAGTACTTC
TRBV19,NA,TRBJ2-5,NA,CASSIIGVTQETQYF,TGTGCCAGTAGTATAATAGGAGTCACCCAAGAGACCCAGTACTTC
TRBV2,NA,TRBJ1-5,NA,CASSDQGGSNQPQHF,TGTGCCAGCAGTGACCAAGGAGGTTCCAATCAGCCCCAGCATTTT
TRBV15,NA,TRBJ1-5,NA,CATSRDGAYSLDQPQHF,TGTGCCACCAGCAGGGATGGGGCCTATAGCCTGGATCAGCCCCAGCATTTT
TRBV6-6,NA,TRBJ2-4,TRBD1,CASSGGTGANIQYF,TGTGCCAGCAGTGGCGGGACAGGGGCAAACATTCAGTACTTC